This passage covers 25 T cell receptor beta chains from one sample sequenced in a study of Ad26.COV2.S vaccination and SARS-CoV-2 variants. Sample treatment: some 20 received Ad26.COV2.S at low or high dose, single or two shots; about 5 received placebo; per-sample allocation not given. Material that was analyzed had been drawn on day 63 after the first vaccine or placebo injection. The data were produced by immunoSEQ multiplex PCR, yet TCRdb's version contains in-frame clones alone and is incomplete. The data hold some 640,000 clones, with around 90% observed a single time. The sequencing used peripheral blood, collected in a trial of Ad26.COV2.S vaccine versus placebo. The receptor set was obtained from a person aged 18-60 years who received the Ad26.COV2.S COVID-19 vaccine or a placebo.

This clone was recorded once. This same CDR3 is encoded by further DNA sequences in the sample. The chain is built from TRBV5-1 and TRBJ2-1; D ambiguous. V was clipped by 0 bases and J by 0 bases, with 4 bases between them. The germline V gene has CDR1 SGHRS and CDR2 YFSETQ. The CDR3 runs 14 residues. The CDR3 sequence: CASSLGSSYNEQFF. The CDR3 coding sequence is TGCGCCAGCAGCTTGGGGAGCTCCTACAATGAGCAGTTCTTC. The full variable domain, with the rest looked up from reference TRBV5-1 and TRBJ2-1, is KAGVTQTPRYLIKTRGQQVTLSCSPISGHRSVSWYQQTPGQGLQFLFEYFSETQRNKGNFPGRFSGRQFSNSRSEMNVSTLELGDSALYLCASSLGSSYNEQFFGPGTRLTVL.

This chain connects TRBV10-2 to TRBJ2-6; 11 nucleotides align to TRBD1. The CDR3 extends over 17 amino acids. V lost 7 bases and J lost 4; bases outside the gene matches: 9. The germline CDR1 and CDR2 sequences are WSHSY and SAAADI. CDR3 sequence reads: CASTPGQGAGGANVLTF. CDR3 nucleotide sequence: TGCGCCAGCACCCCCGGACAGGGGGCGGGGGGGGCCAACGTCCTGACTTTC.

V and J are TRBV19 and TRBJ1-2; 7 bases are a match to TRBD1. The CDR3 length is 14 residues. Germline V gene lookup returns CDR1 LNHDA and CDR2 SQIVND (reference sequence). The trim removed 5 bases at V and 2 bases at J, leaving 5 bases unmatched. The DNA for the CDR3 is TGTGCCAGTAGTGCCGGGACAGCAAACTATGGCTACACCTTC. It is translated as CASSAGTANYGYTF.

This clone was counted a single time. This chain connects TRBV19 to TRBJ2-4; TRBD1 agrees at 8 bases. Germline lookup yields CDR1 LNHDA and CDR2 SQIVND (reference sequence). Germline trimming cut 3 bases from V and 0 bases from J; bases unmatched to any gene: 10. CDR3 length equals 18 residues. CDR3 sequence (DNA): TGTGCCAGTAGTATTTTCACAGGGGGACAGCTAGCCAAAAACATTCAGTACTTC. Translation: CASSIFTGGQLAKNIQYF.

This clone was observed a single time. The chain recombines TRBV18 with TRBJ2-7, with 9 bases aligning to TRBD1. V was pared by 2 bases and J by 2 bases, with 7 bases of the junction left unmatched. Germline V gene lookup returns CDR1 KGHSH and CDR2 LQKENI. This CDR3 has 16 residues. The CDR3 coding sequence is TGTGCCAGCTCACCAATTGGAGGACAGGGGACCTACGAGCAGTACTTC. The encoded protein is CASSPIGGQGTYEQYF.

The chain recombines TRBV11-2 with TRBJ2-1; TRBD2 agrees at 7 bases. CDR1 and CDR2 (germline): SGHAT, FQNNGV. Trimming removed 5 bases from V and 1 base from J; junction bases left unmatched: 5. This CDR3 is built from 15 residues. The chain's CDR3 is CASSGSSGSYNEQFF. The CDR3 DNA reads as TGTGCCAGCAGCGGATCTAGCGGATCCTACAATGAGCAGTTCTTC. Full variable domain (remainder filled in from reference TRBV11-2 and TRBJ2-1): EAGVAQSPRYKIIEKRQSVAFWCNPISGHATLYWYQQILGQGPKLLIQFQNNGVVDDSQLPKDRFSAERLKGVDSTLKIQPAKLEDSAVYLCASSGSSGSYNEQFFGPGTRLTVL.

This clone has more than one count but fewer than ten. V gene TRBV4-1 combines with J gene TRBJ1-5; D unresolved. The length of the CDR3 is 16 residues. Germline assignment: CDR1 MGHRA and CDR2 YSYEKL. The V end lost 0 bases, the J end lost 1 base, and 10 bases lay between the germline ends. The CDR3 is CASSQDGEVSNQPQHF. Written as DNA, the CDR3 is TGCGCCAGCAGCCAAGATGGGGAGGTGAGCAATCAGCCCCAGCATTTT.

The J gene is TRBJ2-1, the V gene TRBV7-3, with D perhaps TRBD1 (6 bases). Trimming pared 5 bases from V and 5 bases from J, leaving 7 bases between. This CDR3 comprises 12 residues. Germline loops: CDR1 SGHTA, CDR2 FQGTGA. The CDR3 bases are TGTGCCAGCAGCCGGGACAACAATGAGCAGTTCTTC. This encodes CASSRDNNEQFF.

CDR3 coding DNA: TGTGCCAGCAGCCAACGGACAGGAGTCTCTGGGGCCAACGTCCTGACTTTC. As protein: CASSQRTGVSGANVLTF. This chain uses TRBV14 with TRBJ2-6, with 7 bases fitting TRBD1. This CDR3 region has 17 residues. Germline lookup yields CDR1 SGHDN and CDR2 FVKESK. V trimming: 2 bases; J trimming: 0 bases; junction bases outside the gene matches: 4.

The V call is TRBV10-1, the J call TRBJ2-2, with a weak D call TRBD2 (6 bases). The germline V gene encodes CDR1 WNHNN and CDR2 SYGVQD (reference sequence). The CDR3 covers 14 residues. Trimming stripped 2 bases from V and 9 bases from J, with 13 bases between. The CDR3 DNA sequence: TGCGCCAGCAGTGAGACCCGGGAGAGCCGGGAGCTGTTTTTT. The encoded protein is CASSETRESRELFF.

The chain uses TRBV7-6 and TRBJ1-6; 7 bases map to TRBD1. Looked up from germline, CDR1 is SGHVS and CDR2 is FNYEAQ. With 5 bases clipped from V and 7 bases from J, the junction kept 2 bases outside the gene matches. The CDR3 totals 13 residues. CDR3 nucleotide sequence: TGTGCCAGCAGCCGGGACAGAAATTCACCCCTCCACTTT. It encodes CASSRDRNSPLHF.

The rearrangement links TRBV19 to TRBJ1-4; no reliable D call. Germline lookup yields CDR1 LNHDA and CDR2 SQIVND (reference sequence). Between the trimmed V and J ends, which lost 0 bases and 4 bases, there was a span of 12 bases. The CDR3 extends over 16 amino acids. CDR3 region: CASSIDPRRFNEKLFF. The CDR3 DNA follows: TGTGCCAGTAGTATAGATCCCAGACGGTTTAATGAAAAACTGTTTTTT.

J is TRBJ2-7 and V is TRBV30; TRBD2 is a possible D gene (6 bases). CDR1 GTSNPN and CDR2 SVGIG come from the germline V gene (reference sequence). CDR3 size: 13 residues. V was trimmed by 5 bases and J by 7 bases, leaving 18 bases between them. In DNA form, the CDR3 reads TGTGCCTGGGACAACCAGTTGGGGGGTGAGCAGTACTTC. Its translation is CAWDNQLGGEQYF.

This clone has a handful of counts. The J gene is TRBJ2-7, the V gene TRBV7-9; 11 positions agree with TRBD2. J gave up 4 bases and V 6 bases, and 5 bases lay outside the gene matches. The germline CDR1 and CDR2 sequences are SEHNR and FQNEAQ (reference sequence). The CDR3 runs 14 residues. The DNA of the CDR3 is TGTGCCAGCAGAATAGCGGGAGGGGCGTACGAGCAGTACTTC. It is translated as CASRIAGGAYEQYF.

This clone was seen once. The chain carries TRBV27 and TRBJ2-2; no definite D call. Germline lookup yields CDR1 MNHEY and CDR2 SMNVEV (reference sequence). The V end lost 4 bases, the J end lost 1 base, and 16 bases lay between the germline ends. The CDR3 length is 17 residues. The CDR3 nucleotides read TGTGCCAGCAGTTCTTTTTTTCAGGCCGGGAACACCGGGGAGCTGTTTTTT. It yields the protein CASSSFFQAGNTGELFF.

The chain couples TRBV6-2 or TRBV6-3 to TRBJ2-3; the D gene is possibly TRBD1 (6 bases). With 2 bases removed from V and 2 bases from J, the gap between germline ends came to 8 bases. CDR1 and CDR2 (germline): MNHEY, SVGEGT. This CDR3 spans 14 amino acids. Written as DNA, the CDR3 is TGTGCCAGCAGTTACGAGGGGGACACAGATACGCAGTATTTT. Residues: CASSYEGDTDTQYF.

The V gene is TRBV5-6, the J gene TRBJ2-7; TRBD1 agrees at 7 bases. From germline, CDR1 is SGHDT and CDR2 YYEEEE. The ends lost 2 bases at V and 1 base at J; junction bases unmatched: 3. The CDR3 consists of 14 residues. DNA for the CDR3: TGTGCCAGCAGCTTTGGCAGGGGGTCCTACGAGCAGTACTTC. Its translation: CASSFGRGSYEQYF.

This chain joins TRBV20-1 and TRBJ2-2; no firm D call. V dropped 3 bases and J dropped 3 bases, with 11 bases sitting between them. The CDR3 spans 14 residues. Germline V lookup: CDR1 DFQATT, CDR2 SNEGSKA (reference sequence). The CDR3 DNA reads TGCAGTGCTAGTAAGTCCCTCGACACCGGGGAGCTGTTTTTT. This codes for CSASKSLDTGELFF.

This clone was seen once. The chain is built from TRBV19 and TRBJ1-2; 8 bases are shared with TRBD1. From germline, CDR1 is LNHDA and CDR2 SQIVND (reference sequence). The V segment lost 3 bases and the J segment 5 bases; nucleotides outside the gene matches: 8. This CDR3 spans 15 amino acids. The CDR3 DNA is TGTGCCAGTAGTATGAGGACAGGGCCGGATTATGGCTACACCTTC. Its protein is CASSMRTGPDYGYTF.

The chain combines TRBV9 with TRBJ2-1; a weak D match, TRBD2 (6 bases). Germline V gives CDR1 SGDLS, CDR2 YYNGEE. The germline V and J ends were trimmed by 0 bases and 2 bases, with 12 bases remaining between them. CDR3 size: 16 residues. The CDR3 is CASSVVGSGAYNEQFF. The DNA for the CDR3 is TGTGCCAGCAGCGTAGTCGGTAGCGGAGCCTACAATGAGCAGTTCTTC. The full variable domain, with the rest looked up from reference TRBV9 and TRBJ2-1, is DSGVTQTPKHLITATGQRVTLRCSPRSGDLSVYWYQQSLDQGLQFLIQYYNGEERAKGNILERFSAQQFPDLHSELNLSSLELGDSALYFCASSVVGSGAYNEQFFGPGTRLTVL.

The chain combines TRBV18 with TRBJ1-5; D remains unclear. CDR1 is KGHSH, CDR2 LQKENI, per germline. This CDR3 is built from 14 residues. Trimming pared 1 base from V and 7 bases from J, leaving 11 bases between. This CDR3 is CASSPQGKDQPQHF. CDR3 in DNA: TGTGCCAGCTCACCACAGGGAAAGGACCAGCCCCAGCATTTT.

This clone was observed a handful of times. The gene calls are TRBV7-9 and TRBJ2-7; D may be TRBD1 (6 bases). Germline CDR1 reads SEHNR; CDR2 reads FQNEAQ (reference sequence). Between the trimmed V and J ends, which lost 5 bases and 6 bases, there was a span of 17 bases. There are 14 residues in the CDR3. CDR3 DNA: TGTGCCAGCAGCACCACAGGGTTCCGGGGCGAGCAGTACTTC. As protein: CASSTTGFRGEQYF.

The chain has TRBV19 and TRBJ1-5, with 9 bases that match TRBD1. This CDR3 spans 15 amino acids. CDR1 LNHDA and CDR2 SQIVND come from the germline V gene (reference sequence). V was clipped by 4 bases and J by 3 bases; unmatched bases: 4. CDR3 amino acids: CASSTWTGDNQPQHF. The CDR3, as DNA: TGTGCCAGTAGTACCTGGACAGGGGACAATCAGCCCCAGCATTTT.

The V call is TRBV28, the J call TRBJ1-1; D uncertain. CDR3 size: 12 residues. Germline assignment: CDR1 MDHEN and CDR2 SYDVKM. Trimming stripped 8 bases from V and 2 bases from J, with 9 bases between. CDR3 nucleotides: TGTGCCAGCGGACTCTCCAACACTGAAGCTTTCTTT. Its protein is CASGLSNTEAFF.

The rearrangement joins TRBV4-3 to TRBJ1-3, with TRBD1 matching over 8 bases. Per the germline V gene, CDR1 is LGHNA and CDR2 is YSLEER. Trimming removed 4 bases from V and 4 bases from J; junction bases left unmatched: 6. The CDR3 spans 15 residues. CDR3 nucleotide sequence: TGCGCCAGCAGCCCACGGACAGGGACAGGAAACACCATATATTTT. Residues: CASSPRTGTGNTIYF.